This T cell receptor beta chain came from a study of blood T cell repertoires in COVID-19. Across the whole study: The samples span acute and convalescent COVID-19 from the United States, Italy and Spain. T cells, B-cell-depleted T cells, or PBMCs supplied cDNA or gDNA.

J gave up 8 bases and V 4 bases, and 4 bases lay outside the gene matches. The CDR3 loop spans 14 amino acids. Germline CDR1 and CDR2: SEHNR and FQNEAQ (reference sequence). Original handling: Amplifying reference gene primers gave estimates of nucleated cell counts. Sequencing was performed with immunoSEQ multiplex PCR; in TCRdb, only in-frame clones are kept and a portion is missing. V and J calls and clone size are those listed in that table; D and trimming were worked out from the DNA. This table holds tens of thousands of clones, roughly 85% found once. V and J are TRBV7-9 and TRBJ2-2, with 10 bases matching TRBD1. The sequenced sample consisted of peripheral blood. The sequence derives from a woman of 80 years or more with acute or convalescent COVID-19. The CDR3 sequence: CASSWGQGTGELFF. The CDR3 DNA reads TGTGCCAGCAGCTGGGGACAGGGGACAGGGGAGCTGTTTTTT.